This T cell receptor (beta chain) appears in the sequencing data of a study of blood T cell repertoires in COVID-19. Study overall: The United States, Italy and Spain were the sources of the acute and convalescent COVID-19 samples. The cDNA or gDNA used as material had been derived from T cells, B-cell-depleted T cells, or PBMCs.

Under the authors' procedure: Amplifying reference gene primers gave estimates of nucleated cell counts. Profiled with immunoSEQ multiplex PCR; TCRdb holds only in-frame clones, not every one. D and trimming were read from the DNA, whereas the V and J calls and clone size are those reported in that table. The sample lists 400,000 to 550,000 clones; nearly 90% were seen once. The CDR3 has 15 residues. The germline V gene has CDR1 MNHNS and CDR2 SASEGT. Trimming took 2 bases from V and 0 from J; bases not matched to a gene: 4. This study enrolled people aged about 18 to 100 from 20 to 25 US geographic areas.

This sequence joins TRBV6-1 and TRBJ2-7; 7 positions match TRBD1. This clonotype originated in a woman between 18 and 29 years old with acute COVID-19. Sequenced sample: PBMCs or T cells enriched from blood (not recorded which). As DNA, the CDR3 is TGTGCCAGCAGTGAACCGGGACAGAGCTCCTACGAGCAGTACTTC. Translation gives CASSEPGQSSYEQYF.